The text below deals with one T cell receptor beta chain. This sample is part of a study of OX40 agonist ivuxolimab in advanced cancers. The wider study: All patients had ivuxolimab intravenously every 2 weeks at 0.01 to 10 mg/kg.

Sequencing was performed with immunoSEQ multiplex PCR; in TCRdb, only in-frame clones are kept and a portion is missing. In the table there are 98,000 or so clones, roughly 94% of which are singletons. Germline loops: CDR1 WNHNN, CDR2 SYGVQD (reference sequence). The CDR3 runs 16 residues. V was pared by 4 bases and J by 0 bases, with 13 bases between. Sequences were derived from CD4+ or CD8+ T cells sorted from blood, sampled in a trial of the OX40 agonist ivuxolimab. The gene calls are TRBV10-1 and TRBJ2-1; D is undetermined. The TCR sequence derives from an adult with an advanced solid tumor such as melanoma, head and neck, liver or kidney cancer. CDR3 residues: CASSGKTLSSYNEQFF. CDR3 nucleotide sequence: TGCGCCAGCAGTGGGAAGACTCTGAGCTCCTACAATGAGCAGTTCTTC.